The rows below give T cell receptor beta chains drawn from one sample of a study of blood T cell repertoires in COVID-19. Libraries were prepared by immunoSEQ multiplex PCR; TCRdb keeps only in-frame clonotypes and omits some of them. The table shows 140,000 or so clones, with 70% to 90% occurring only once. The sample consisted of peripheral blood. The receptors stem from a woman in her forties or fifties with acute or convalescent COVID-19. CDR3s include the opening cysteine and the closing phenylalanine or tryptophan. The order of the fields is clone size, V gene, J gene, D gene, CDR3 DNA, CDR3 protein. D genes are given only for firm matches. For some rows the clone size is stated as once, few or many, or as a class when expanded; others skip it.

clone size: .; V gene: TRBV12-3/TRBV12-4; J gene: TRBJ2-7; D gene: TRBD1; CDR3 DNA: TGTGCCAGCAGGAAGACAGGGAACGAGCAGTACTTC; CDR3 protein: CASRKTGNEQYF
clone size: .; V gene: TRBV30; J gene: TRBJ1-4; D gene: .; CDR3 DNA: TGTGCCTGTGGGTTCGGGGAAAAACTGTTTTTT; CDR3 protein: CACGFGEKLFF
clone size: .; V gene: TRBV27; J gene: TRBJ2-6; D gene: TRBD1; CDR3 DNA: TGTGCCAGCAGTTCATCGTGGACAGGGGCGCTTCTCCGCTCTGGGGCCAACGTCCTGACTTTC; CDR3 protein: CASSSSWTGALLRSGANVLTF
clone size: .; V gene: TRBV12-3/TRBV12-4; J gene: TRBJ1-1; D gene: .; CDR3 DNA: TGTGCCAGCAGTCGACAGCGCAACACTGAAGCTTTCTTT; CDR3 protein: CASSRQRNTEAFF
clone size: .; V gene: TRBV3-1/TRBV3-2; J gene: TRBJ2-5; D gene: TRBD2; CDR3 DNA: TGTGCCAGTTCCCCGACCCTAGGACTAGCGGGGGAGGTCGGGGAGACCCAGTACTTC; CDR3 protein: CASSPTLGLAGEVGETQYF
clone size: .; V gene: TRBV25-1; J gene: TRBJ2-7; D gene: TRBD2; CDR3 DNA: TGTGCCAGCAGTGTGTCGGGGGGGAGGACCTACGAGCAGTACTTC; CDR3 protein: CASSVSGGRTYEQYF
clone size: .; V gene: TRBV7-9; J gene: TRBJ1-4; D gene: .; CDR3 DNA: TGTGCCAGCAGCCTTCAGGGTGGGGATGAAAAACTGTTTTTT; CDR3 protein: CASSLQGGDEKLFF
clone size: .; V gene: TRBV2; J gene: TRBJ1-4; D gene: .; CDR3 DNA: TGTGCCAGCAGTGAGTCACAGGGCGGGGAAAAACTGTTTTTT; CDR3 protein: CASSESQGGEKLFF
clone size: .; V gene: TRBV2; J gene: TRBJ1-6; D gene: .; CDR3 DNA: TGTGCCAGCAGTGAAATGGCGGGACGGCGGGCTTCACCCCTCCACTTT; CDR3 protein: CASSEMAGRRASPLHF
clone size: many; V gene: TRBV6-2/TRBV6-3; J gene: TRBJ2-2; D gene: .; CDR3 DNA: TGTGCCAGCAGTCCGGGATGGGCCCGGGAGCTGTTTTTT; CDR3 protein: CASSPGWARELFF
clone size: .; V gene: TRBV7-2; J gene: TRBJ1-6; D gene: .; CDR3 DNA: TGTGCCAGCAGCCCATTGCCCGGGACTCCTATTCAAAGCTCACCCCTCCACTTT; CDR3 protein: CASSPLPGTPIQSSPLHF
clone size: .; V gene: TRBV19; J gene: TRBJ1-5; D gene: .; CDR3 DNA: TGTGCCAGTGGGGGCAGTCGTTTT; CDR3 protein: CASGGSRF
clone size: .; V gene: TRBV7-2; J gene: TRBJ1-5; D gene: .; CDR3 DNA: TGTGCCAGCAGCTTCCAGGGTTATCAGCCCCAGCATTTT; CDR3 protein: CASSFQGYQPQHF
clone size: .; V gene: TRBV5-1; J gene: TRBJ2-2; D gene: TRBD2; CDR3 DNA: TGCGCCAGCAGCACCGGGACTAGCGGGGGCTCGAACACCGGGGAGCTGTTTTTT; CDR3 protein: CASSTGTSGGSNTGELFF
clone size: .; V gene: TRBV11-1; J gene: TRBJ1-5; D gene: TRBD1; CDR3 DNA: TGTGCCAGCAGCTTAGACAGGGGAGATCAGCCCCAGCATTTT; CDR3 protein: CASSLDRGDQPQHF
clone size: .; V gene: TRBV27; J gene: TRBJ1-1; D gene: TRBD1; CDR3 DNA: TGTGCCAGCAGTCTGGGGACAGGTAAAGGGGCTGAAGCTTTCTTT; CDR3 protein: CASSLGTGKGAEAFF
clone size: .; V gene: TRBV19; J gene: TRBJ1-6; D gene: TRBD1; CDR3 DNA: TGTGCCAGTACCAATACAGGGGGAGGTTCACCCCTCCACTTT; CDR3 protein: CASTNTGGGSPLHF
clone size: .; V gene: TRBV6-2/TRBV6-3; J gene: TRBJ1-1; D gene: .; CDR3 DNA: TGTGCCAGCAGTACCGGTAGGAACACTGAAGCTTTCTTT; CDR3 protein: CASSTGRNTEAFF
clone size: .; V gene: TRBV7-3; J gene: TRBJ2-3; D gene: TRBD2; CDR3 DNA: TGTGCCAGCAGCTTAGTAGCGGGGGAAGATACGCAGTATTTT; CDR3 protein: CASSLVAGEDTQYF
clone size: .; V gene: TRBV10-3; J gene: TRBJ2-2; D gene: TRBD1; CDR3 DNA: TGTGCCATCAGTGCGGGACAGGGGTCGGGGGAGCTGTTTTTT; CDR3 protein: CAISAGQGSGELFF
clone size: .; V gene: TRBV19; J gene: TRBJ1-1; D gene: .; CDR3 DNA: TGTGCCAGTAGTCTCCGGGGAATTGGAGACACTGAAGCTTTCTTT; CDR3 protein: CASSLRGIGDTEAFF
clone size: .; V gene: TRBV29-1; J gene: TRBJ1-2; D gene: TRBD1; CDR3 DNA: TGCAGCGTGGGACAGGGGGCTGCCTATGGCTACACCTTC; CDR3 protein: CSVGQGAAYGYTF
clone size: .; V gene: TRBV7-8; J gene: TRBJ2-7; D gene: .; CDR3 DNA: TGTGCCAGCAGCTTAGTGAACTACAAGCAGTACTTC; CDR3 protein: CASSLVNYKQYF
clone size: few; V gene: TRBV7-2; J gene: TRBJ1-2; D gene: TRBD1; CDR3 DNA: TGTGCCAGCAGCTTGGGACAGGGGAGGGCCTACACCTTC; CDR3 protein: CASSLGQGRAYTF
clone size: .; V gene: TRBV10-3; J gene: TRBJ2-6; D gene: TRBD1; CDR3 DNA: TGTGCCATCAGTGAGGCGGGGACAGGGATCACTGGGGCCAACGTCCTGACTTTC; CDR3 protein: CAISEAGTGITGANVLTF
clone size: .; V gene: TRBV7-9; J gene: TRBJ1-2; D gene: TRBD1; CDR3 DNA: TGTGCCAGCAGCTTAATCCACCTTCAGGGGGCCGGTGGCTACACCTTC; CDR3 protein: CASSLIHLQGAGGYTF
clone size: few; V gene: TRBV7-3; J gene: TRBJ1-3; D gene: TRBD1; CDR3 DNA: TGTGCCAGCAGCTCCGCAGTGGCGGGACAGAGCTCTGGAAACACCATATATTTT; CDR3 protein: CASSSAVAGQSSGNTIYF
clone size: .; V gene: TRBV7-6; J gene: TRBJ1-5; D gene: TRBD1; CDR3 DNA: TGTGCCAGCAGCTTAGAAGGACAGGGCGGCCAGCCCCAGCATTTT; CDR3 protein: CASSLEGQGGQPQHF
clone size: .; V gene: TRBV27; J gene: TRBJ1-6; D gene: .; CDR3 DNA: TGTGCCAGCAGTTTATGGGGGGAGTCGGATTCACCCCTCCACTTT; CDR3 protein: CASSLWGESDSPLHF
clone size: few; V gene: TRBV4-2; J gene: TRBJ1-2; D gene: .; CDR3 DNA: TGTGCCAGCAGCCAAGTAACGGGGTATGGCTACACCTTC; CDR3 protein: CASSQVTGYGYTF
clone size: .; V gene: TRBV7-9; J gene: TRBJ1-5; D gene: .; CDR3 DNA: TGTGCCAGCAGCTCAATGGGGGGGGAACAGCCCCAGCATTTT; CDR3 protein: CASSSMGGEQPQHF
clone size: .; V gene: TRBV7-3; J gene: TRBJ2-5; D gene: TRBD1; CDR3 DNA: TGTGCCAGCAGCTCGACAGGGGCGGGGGAGACCCAGTACTTC; CDR3 protein: CASSSTGAGETQYF
clone size: .; V gene: TRBV6-2/TRBV6-3; J gene: TRBJ2-7; D gene: TRBD1; CDR3 DNA: TGTGCCAGCAGTCGGACGGGACAGAGCGAGCAGTACTTC; CDR3 protein: CASSRTGQSEQYF
clone size: .; V gene: TRBV6-2/TRBV6-3; J gene: TRBJ2-1; D gene: TRBD2; CDR3 DNA: TGTGCCAGCAGTTACCGACTAGCGGGGGGTAAGACCCCTCCCAATGAGCAGTTCTTC; CDR3 protein: CASSYRLAGGKTPPNEQFF
clone size: .; V gene: TRBV19; J gene: TRBJ1-1; D gene: .; CDR3 DNA: TGTGCCAGTAGTTTGGGCAGCGGGAACACTGAAGCTTTCTTT; CDR3 protein: CASSLGSGNTEAFF
clone size: .; V gene: TRBV5-4; J gene: TRBJ2-1; D gene: TRBD1; CDR3 DNA: TGTGCCAGCAGCCCCACACGCTTACAGGGGCGCAGCTCCTACAATGAGCAGTTCTTC; CDR3 protein: CASSPTRLQGRSSYNEQFF
clone size: few; V gene: TRBV7-6; J gene: TRBJ2-3; D gene: TRBD1; CDR3 DNA: TGTGCCAGCAGCTTAGAGGGGGACAGTTCAGATACGCAGTATTTT; CDR3 protein: CASSLEGDSSDTQYF
clone size: few; V gene: TRBV5-6; J gene: TRBJ1-3; D gene: .; CDR3 DNA: TGTGCCAGCAGCTTTACAGGGTCTAGAAACACCATATATTTT; CDR3 protein: CASSFTGSRNTIYF
clone size: .; V gene: TRBV19; J gene: TRBJ1-4; D gene: .; CDR3 DNA: TGTGCCAGTAATAACCAGGGGCTCCTTGCAACTAATGAAAAACTGTTTTTT; CDR3 protein: CASNNQGLLATNEKLFF
clone size: .; V gene: TRBV9; J gene: TRBJ1-6; D gene: TRBD1; CDR3 DNA: TGTGCCAGCAGCGCCAGGGACAGCCGCAGCTCCTATAATTCACCCCTCCACTTT; CDR3 protein: CASSARDSRSSYNSPLHF
clone size: few; V gene: TRBV3-1/TRBV3-2; J gene: TRBJ1-2; D gene: .; CDR3 DNA: TGTGCCAGCAGCCAGCAGGGTTTCTATGGCTACACCTTC; CDR3 protein: CASSQQGFYGYTF
clone size: few; V gene: TRBV6-2/TRBV6-3; J gene: TRBJ1-2; D gene: TRBD1; CDR3 DNA: TGTGCCAGCAGCGCAGGGGGCGCGTATGGCTACACCTTC; CDR3 protein: CASSAGGAYGYTF
clone size: .; V gene: TRBV7-2; J gene: TRBJ1-6; D gene: .; CDR3 DNA: TGTGCCAGCAGCTTATTCCTCGACAGGCCCGATTCACCCCTCCACTTT; CDR3 protein: CASSLFLDRPDSPLHF
clone size: .; V gene: TRBV10-3; J gene: TRBJ2-1; D gene: TRBD2; CDR3 DNA: TGTGCCATCAGTGACAGCGGGGGGCCCAATGAGCAGTTCTTC; CDR3 protein: CAISDSGGPNEQFF
clone size: .; V gene: TRBV6-5; J gene: TRBJ1-6; D gene: .; CDR3 DNA: TGTGCCAGCAGTTACAGTTCGACGGGTCTAAATTCACCCCTCCACTTT; CDR3 protein: CASSYSSTGLNSPLHF
clone size: once; V gene: TRBV12-3/TRBV12-4; J gene: TRBJ1-5; D gene: .; CDR3 DNA: TGTGCCAGCAGCCTTTATAGCAATCAGCCCCAGCATTTT; CDR3 protein: CASSLYSNQPQHF
clone size: once; V gene: TRBV6-2/TRBV6-3; J gene: TRBJ1-2; D gene: TRBD1; CDR3 DNA: TGTGCCAGCAGCGACAGGGTTCTCTATGGCTACACCTTC; CDR3 protein: CASSDRVLYGYTF
clone size: .; V gene: TRBV10-3; J gene: TRBJ1-1; D gene: .; CDR3 DNA: TGTGCCATCAGGCTAGGAGGGGACAACACTGAAGCTTTCTTT; CDR3 protein: CAIRLGGDNTEAFF
clone size: .; V gene: TRBV23-1; J gene: TRBJ2-7; D gene: TRBD1; CDR3 DNA: TGCGCCAGCATTCGAGGCCGGGACAGCTCCTACGAGCAGTACTTC; CDR3 protein: CASIRGRDSSYEQYF
clone size: .; V gene: TRBV5-1; J gene: TRBJ2-7; D gene: .; CDR3 DNA: TGCGCCAGCAGCTTGGAAGCCTCGTCCTACGAGCAGTACTTC; CDR3 protein: CASSLEASSYEQYF
clone size: .; V gene: TRBV6-5; J gene: TRBJ1-2; D gene: .; CDR3 DNA: TGTGCCAGCAGCCGGGACATCAACTATGGCTACACCTTC; CDR3 protein: CASSRDINYGYTF
clone size: .; V gene: TRBV9; J gene: TRBJ1-3; D gene: TRBD1; CDR3 DNA: TGTGCCAGCAGCGTAGAGGGGACAGTAGGTAACACCATATATTTT; CDR3 protein: CASSVEGTVGNTIYF
clone size: .; V gene: TRBV28; J gene: TRBJ2-1; D gene: .; CDR3 DNA: TGTGCCAGCAGTGTACTGGAGAATGAGCAGTTCTTC; CDR3 protein: CASSVLENEQFF
clone size: .; V gene: TRBV2; J gene: TRBJ2-5; D gene: .; CDR3 DNA: TGTGCCAGCAGCCCCGGACAGCCAGGTCAAGAGACCCAGTACTTC; CDR3 protein: CASSPGQPGQETQYF
clone size: .; V gene: TRBV27; J gene: TRBJ2-7; D gene: .; CDR3 DNA: TGTGCCAGCAGTAAAGGGGACTCCTCCTACTACGCGCAGTACTTC; CDR3 protein: CASSKGDSSYYAQYF